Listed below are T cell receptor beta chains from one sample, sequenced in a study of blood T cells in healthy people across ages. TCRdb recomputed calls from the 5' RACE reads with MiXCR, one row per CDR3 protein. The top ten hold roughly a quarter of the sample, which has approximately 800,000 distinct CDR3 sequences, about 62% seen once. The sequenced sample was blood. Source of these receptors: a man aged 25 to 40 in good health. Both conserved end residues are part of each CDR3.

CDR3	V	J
CASSLSPDGAYEQYF	TRBV7-6	TRBJ2-7
CASSSGGRDEQYF	TRBV4-2	TRBJ2-7
CASSQDGTVSYNEQFF	TRBV4-3	TRBJ2-1
CASSQDKQVYGYTF	TRBV4-3	TRBJ1-2
CASSDPGYDTQYF	TRBV2	TRBJ2-3
CARSGGADEQYF	TRBV30	TRBJ2-7
CASSQDLAVYGYTF	TRBV4-3	TRBJ1-2
CASSEGGHQETQYF	TRBV2	-
CASSVGGAKNEQFF	TRBV9	TRBJ2-1
CSTGPAIGPQYF	TRBV29-1	TRBJ2-5
CASSPTGGMDQPQHF	TRBV12-3/TRBV12-4	TRBJ1-5
CATTGNNEQFF	TRBV25-1	TRBJ2-1
CASSNQQGGGYNEQFF	TRBV12-3/TRBV12-4	TRBJ2-1
CASSYGGYGTDTQYF	TRBV6-5	TRBJ2-3
CASSLDIAKNIQYF	TRBV6-6	TRBJ2-4
CASSYSSGGWTSYNEQFF	TRBV6-2/TRBV6-3	TRBJ2-1
CSARNQDRVTGELFF	TRBV20-1	TRBJ2-2
CASSQVLGAGGPQDETQYF	TRBV14	TRBJ2-5
CASSPDSNTGELFF	TRBV7-8	TRBJ2-2
CASSSGQYLTYEQFF	TRBV5-1	TRBJ2-1
CASSSLPGLPRHNEQYF	TRBV7-9	TRBJ2-7
CASSRQGTSNEQFF	TRBV7-6	TRBJ2-1
CSAYPGLAGLGDTQYF	TRBV20-1	TRBJ2-3
CASRVTYEQYF	TRBV2	TRBJ2-7
CAVGQFGTEAFF	TRBV10-3	TRBJ1-1
CSVLAQTGETQYF	TRBV29-1	TRBJ2-5
CAVVKSGANVLTF	TRBV28	TRBJ2-6
CSCTWAGRNEQFF	TRBV20-1	TRBJ2-1
CASSSQTGYNSPLHF	TRBV7-6	TRBJ1-6
CASTAGGSYEQYF	TRBV6-5	TRBJ2-7
CATPGSSYNSPLHF	TRBV2	TRBJ1-6
CSARAAGKETQYF	TRBV20-1	TRBJ2-5
CASSITVQETQYF	TRBV19	TRBJ2-5
CASSQPPGEVNEKLFF	TRBV14	TRBJ1-4
CASRFGNETETQYF	TRBV7-9	TRBJ2-5
CASSDRSPNYGYTF	TRBV27	TRBJ1-2
CASSLAGGLNEQFF	TRBV27	TRBJ2-1
CASSQDRSQAGTDTQYF	TRBV4-3	TRBJ2-3
CASSYQGTSGAGTQYF	TRBV5-1	TRBJ2-3
CASSQEGSGIGTQYF	TRBV4-2	-